The 27 T cell receptor beta chains presented below share a single source sample, sequenced in a study of shared clonotypes between healthy human individuals (dated by TCRdb to 2020 to 2021). Library preparation was by the immunoSEQ multiplex PCR assay. TCRdb mirrors the immuneACCESS table, restricted to in-frame sequences. Some clones are absent from its copies; in checked studies, under half trace to an unresolved V gene, and the reason for the others is unknown. The sample includes roughly 2 million clones, with approximately 96% observed a single time. The ten largest clones represent roughly 0.13% of the sample. The material sequenced was naive CD4+ T cells sorted from blood. Explained via the paper, the cell subset or site label denotes: CD45RA+ positively selected. The receptors were gathered from a man in his late teens or twenties in good health.

The rearrangement joins TRBV6-6 to TRBJ2-7, with 9 positions matching TRBD1. The CDR3 sequence is 13 residues long. CDR1 is MNHNY, CDR2 SVGAGI, per germline (reference sequence). After removal of 5 bases from V and 5 bases from J, the junction contained 4 bases not matched to a gene. CDR3 DNA: TGTGCCAGCAGTCCCCGGACAGGGGACGAGCAGTACTTC. This encodes CASSPRTGDEQYF.

About this clone itself: Other DNA variants within this sample encode the same CDR3. This chain joins TRBV11-3 and TRBJ2-7, with TRBD1 identical over 9 bases. The CDR3 is 14 amino acids. With V trimmed by 8 bases and J by 1 base, 6 bases remained unmatched. Germline V gene data show CDR1 as SGHNT and CDR2 as YENEEA. The CDR3 loop is CASSPGTGSYEQYF. Written as DNA, the CDR3 is TGTGCCAGCTCTCCGGGGACAGGGTCCTACGAGCAGTACTTC.

The gene calls are TRBV7-6 and TRBJ2-7, with TRBD1 matching 8 bases. J gave up 5 bases and V 5 bases, and 11 bases lay outside the gene matches. This CDR3 is built from 15 residues. Germline-derived CDR1 and CDR2 are SGHVS and FNYEAQ. This CDR3 is CASSINGGTGNEQYF. The CDR3 DNA sequence: TGTGCCAGCAGCATAAATGGAGGGACAGGCAACGAGCAGTACTTC.

This chain connects TRBV11-2 to TRBJ2-6; D uncertain. The germline V gene encodes CDR1 SGHAT and CDR2 FQNNGV. This CDR3 contains 13 residues. The V gene lost 2 bases and the J gene lost 4 bases, with 3 bases spanning the gap. CDR3 bases: TGTGCCAGCAGCTTAACCGGGGCCAACGTCCTGACTTTC. Its protein product is CASSLTGANVLTF. Using reference TRBV11-2 and TRBJ2-6 for the parts outside the CDR3, the full variable domain is EAGVAQSPRYKIIEKRQSVAFWCNPISGHATLYWYQQILGQGPKLLIQFQNNGVVDDSQLPKDRFSAERLKGVDSTLKIQPAKLEDSAVYLCASSLTGANVLTFGAGSRLTVL.

The chain is built from TRBV10-2 and TRBJ2-7; 9 nucleotides line up with TRBD2. The CDR3 runs to 14 residues. CDR1 and CDR2 from the germline V gene are WSHSY and SAAADI. Losses at the gene ends were 7 bases for V and 5 bases for J; bases not matched to a gene: 9. The CDR3 bases are TGCGCCAGCAATTTAGCGGGAGTAAAGGACGAGCAGTACTTC. Translation: CASNLAGVKDEQYF.

This clone was observed once. V and J are TRBV10-3 and TRBJ1-3, with a weak D call TRBD1 (5 bases). V was shortened by 3 bases and J by 8 bases, with 14 bases between the two germline ends. CDR1 is ENHRY and CDR2 is SYGVKD in the germline V gene. This CDR3 has 14 amino acids. The CDR3 DNA reads TGTGCCATCAGTGAAGGTGGGCAGGGACACACCATATATTTT. Encoded protein: CAISEGGQGHTIYF.

The chain is built from TRBV5-4 and TRBJ1-3; 7 nucleotides match TRBD1. The CDR3 is made up of 13 amino acids. Germline CDR1 and CDR2: SGHNT and YYREEE (reference sequence). The V gene end was trimmed by 4 bases and the J gene end by 4 bases; junction bases not matched to a gene: 2. For the CDR3, the DNA is TGTGCCAGCAGCGTGGGACAGGGAAACACCATATATTTT. Its protein product is CASSVGQGNTIYF. Variable domain in full (rest from reference TRBV5-4 and TRBJ1-3): ETGVTQSPTHLIKTRGQQVTLRCSSQSGHNTVSWYQQALGQGPQFIFQYYREEENGRGNFPPRFSGLQFPNYSSELNVNALELDDSALYLCASSVGQGNTIYFGEGSWLTVV.

The chain carries TRBV10-3 and TRBJ1-1, with D perhaps TRBD1 (6 bases). The CDR3 runs to 16 residues. The V end was cut by 4 bases, the J end by 0 bases, with 15 bases between. In germline, CDR1 is ENHRY, CDR2 SYGVKD. CDR3 in DNA: TGTGCCATCAGTGGAAAGGGGGAAATCATGAACACTGAAGCTTTCTTT. This encodes CAISGKGEIMNTEAFF.

V is TRBV10-3 and J is TRBJ2-2; perhaps TRBD1 as D (5 bases). This CDR3 comprises 15 residues. V dropped 2 bases and J dropped 2 bases, with 9 bases sitting between them. Germline V lookup: CDR1 ENHRY, CDR2 SYGVKD. In nucleotides, the CDR3 is TGTGCCATCAGTGAGCCAGGGCCTAACACCGGGGAGCTGTTTTTT. Protein product: CAISEPGPNTGELFF.

For this clone: Other DNA sequences within the sample encode an identical CDR3. The CDR3: CASSLPNQPQHF. Written as DNA, the CDR3 is TGTGCCAGCTCACTCCCCAATCAGCCCCAGCATTTT. The chain combines TRBV18 with TRBJ1-5; D remains unclear. This CDR3 is built from 12 residues. Trimming shortened V by 4 bases and J by 3 bases, and 4 bases separated the two germline ends. Germline CDR1 reads KGHSH; CDR2 reads LQKENI.

The V gene is TRBV19, the J gene TRBJ2-7, with a weak D call TRBD1 (6 bases). The V end was cut by 1 base, the J end by 3 bases, with 10 bases between. The length of the CDR3 is 14 residues. Per germline, CDR1 LNHDA and CDR2 SQIVND (reference sequence). CDR3 DNA: TGTGCCAGTAGTATAGTCGCAGGGGACTACGAGCAGTACTTC. Its translation: CASSIVAGDYEQYF.

V usage is TRBV6-4 and J usage is TRBJ2-3; D perhaps matches TRBD1 (5 bases). V lost 5 bases, J lost 3 bases, and 9 bases lay in between. The CDR3 extends over 13 amino acids. Looked up from germline, CDR1 is MRHNA and CDR2 is SNTAGT. CDR3 loop: CASSQQGTDTQYF. The CDR3 DNA is TGTGCCAGCAGTCAGCAGGGAACAGATACGCAGTATTTT.

This clone appeared once. Other DNA sequences in the sample encode the same CDR3. The chain employs TRBV5-4 and TRBJ2-1; 13 positions match TRBD2. The V segment lost 4 bases and the J segment 4 bases; nucleotides outside the gene matches: 2. Germline CDR1 is SGHNT and CDR2 is YYREEE (reference sequence). The CDR3 is 15 amino acids. As DNA, the CDR3 is TGTGCCAGCAGCCCACTAGCGGGAGGGTACAATGAGCAGTTCTTC. Encoded protein: CASSPLAGGYNEQFF.

The chain joins TRBV5-1 to TRBJ2-2, with D perhaps matching TRBD2 (5 bases). CDR3 length: 16 residues. Germline CDR1 and CDR2: SGHRS and YFSETQ. The V and J ends lost 4 bases and 1 base respectively, with 14 bases between them. The CDR3 nucleotides are TGCGCCAGCAGCGCCAGGCCAGCGGTGAACACCGGGGAGCTGTTTTTT. Its translation: CASSARPAVNTGELFF.

The J gene is TRBJ2-7, the V gene TRBV6-5; D may be TRBD1 (6 bases). Germline assignment: CDR1 MNHEY and CDR2 SVGAGI. CDR3 size: 11 residues. The V end was cut by 4 bases, the J end by 7 bases, with 8 bases between. CDR3 amino acids: CASSSDREQYF. CDR3 nucleotides: TGTGCCAGCAGTTCCGACAGGGAGCAGTACTTC.

The chain combines TRBV7-2 with TRBJ2-7; tentatively, D is TRBD1 (5 bases). CDR3 length: 13 residues. The V gene lost 6 bases and the J gene lost 7 bases, with 16 bases spanning the gap. The V gene's germline CDR1 is SGHTA and CDR2 FQGNSA. CDR3 residues: CASRLGVGLEQYF. The CDR3 DNA reads as TGTGCCAGCAGGCTAGGGGTAGGGTTGGAGCAGTACTTC.

The chain couples TRBV7-6 to TRBJ2-5, with TRBD2 identical over 14 bases. Trimming removed 3 bases from V and 6 bases from J; junction bases left unmatched: 9. Per germline, CDR1 SGHVS and CDR2 FNYEAQ. The CDR3 contains 17 residues. The DNA of the CDR3 is TGTGCCAGCAGCTTTTCGACTAGCGGGAGGGGGAAACAGACCCAGTACTTC. Its protein is CASSFSTSGRGKQTQYF.

This clone was observed once. The chain recombines TRBV30 with TRBJ1-6; 7 bases map to TRBD1. The CDR3 contains 14 residues. J gave up 10 bases and V 3 bases, and 9 bases lay outside the gene matches. The germline V gene has CDR1 GTSNPN and CDR2 SVGIG (reference sequence). The CDR3 loop reads CAWSASTGKSPLHF. The CDR3 bases are TGTGCCTGGAGCGCATCGACAGGGAAATCACCCCTCCACTTT. The full variable domain, with the rest looked up from reference TRBV30 and TRBJ1-6, is SQTIHQWPATLVQPVGSPLSLECTVEGTSNPNLYWYRQAAGRGLQLLFYSVGIGQISSEVPQNLSASRPQDRQFILSSKKLLLSDSGFYLCAWSASTGKSPLHFGNGTRLTVT.

The DNA of the CDR3 is TGTGCCAGCAGCTTAGGGCCTAGCGGGGGTCCCCTGAAGCAGTACTTC. This translates into CASSLGPSGGPLKQYF. The genes are TRBV7-9 and TRBJ2-7; the match to TRBD2 covers 10 bases. The CDR3 is 16 amino acids. The germline gives CDR1 SEHNR, CDR2 FQNEAQ (reference sequence). V was pared by 1 base and J by 8 bases, with 11 bases of the junction left unmatched.

The rearrangement links TRBV2 to TRBJ1-4, with 9 bases identical to TRBD1. The CDR3 is 14 amino acids. Germline V lookup: CDR1 SNHLY, CDR2 FYNNEI. With V trimmed by 6 bases and J by 15 bases, 14 bases remained unmatched. CDR3 in DNA: TGTGCCAGCAGGGGTACAGGGGGCGCGGGCGAATTGTTTTTT. It is translated as CASRGTGGAGELFF.

The chain uses TRBV6-5 and TRBJ1-2; tentative D call: TRBD1 (6 bases). V gave up 6 bases and J gave up 4 bases, with 18 bases separating them. Germline V lookup: CDR1 MNHEY, CDR2 SVGAGI. The CDR3 has 15 amino acids. In nucleotides, the CDR3 is TGTGCCAGCAGACAAAACAGACAGGAGATCTATGGCTACACCTTC. Amino acids: CASRQNRQEIYGYTF.

The V call is TRBV19, the J call TRBJ1-6, with 9 bases that match TRBD1. The trim removed 8 bases at V and 11 bases at J, leaving 7 bases unmatched. Germline CDR1 LNHDA, CDR2 SQIVND (reference sequence). This CDR3 comprises 13 residues. CDR3 residues: CASGGQGVTPLHF. Written as DNA, the CDR3 is TGTGCCAGTGGGGGACAGGGAGTTACACCCCTCCACTTT.

The rearrangement links TRBV30 to TRBJ2-6; 8 nucleotides line up with TRBD1. This CDR3 contains 15 residues. V shed 5 bases and J 0 bases; nucleotides not matched to a gene: 3. Germline V CDR1 and CDR2: GTSNPN, SVGIG (reference sequence). The CDR3: CAWDRGGSGANVLTF. The CDR3 DNA is TGTGCCTGGGACAGGGGCGGCTCTGGGGCCAACGTCCTGACTTTC. Full variable domain (remainder filled in from reference TRBV30 and TRBJ2-6): SQTIHQWPATLVQPVGSPLSLECTVEGTSNPNLYWYRQAAGRGLQLLFYSVGIGQISSEVPQNLSASRPQDRQFILSSKKLLLSDSGFYLCAWDRGGSGANVLTFGAGSRLTVL.

V gene TRBV4-1 combines with J gene TRBJ2-2, with 9 bases lining up with TRBD1. This CDR3 has 15 residues. V lost 2 bases to trimming and J lost 6 bases; unmatched junction nucleotides: 4. Germline values: CDR1 MGHRA, CDR2 YSYEKL. The CDR3 sequence: CASSQPDRGAGELFF. The CDR3 region has the DNA TGCGCCAGCAGCCAACCGGACAGGGGAGCCGGGGAGCTGTTTTTT.

A remark on this clone: The junction shows a germline mismatch at one end, possibly a read error. The J gene is TRBJ2-5, the V gene TRBV5-6, with 9 bases that match TRBD1. CDR3 size: 16 residues. Germline values: CDR1 SGHDT, CDR2 YYEEEE. The CDR3 DNA follows: TGTGCCGGCAGCACCCGGACAGGGGAGTACCAAGAGACCCAGTACTTC. Protein sequence: CAGSTRTGEYQETQYF.

The chain joins TRBV5-5 to TRBJ2-1; 7 nucleotides match TRBD1. Per germline, CDR1 SGHKS and CDR2 YYEKEE (reference sequence). The CDR3 is 14 residues long. After removal of 5 bases from V and 3 bases from J, the junction contained 5 bases not matched to a gene. The CDR3 DNA reads as TGTGCCAGCAGTAGGGACAGCCTCTACAATGAGCAGTTCTTC. It translates to CASSRDSLYNEQFF. The whole variable domain, filled in from reference TRBV5-5 and TRBJ2-1, reads DAGVTQSPTHLIKTRGQQVTLRCSPISGHKSVSWYQQVLGQGPQFIFQYYEKEERGRGNFPDRFSARQFPNYSSELNVNALLLGDSALYLCASSRDSLYNEQFFGPGTRLTVL.

The chain links TRBV12-5 to TRBJ2-1; D may be TRBD2 (5 bases). CDR3 size: 17 residues. The V gene's germline CDR1 is LGHNT and CDR2 FRNRAP. Deletions cut 3 bases from V and 0 bases from J, with 15 bases between. CDR3 DNA sequence: TGTGCTAGTGGTTTCCCTCTGGTGGGGAGCTCCTACAATGAGCAGTTCTTC. This encodes CASGFPLVGSSYNEQFF.